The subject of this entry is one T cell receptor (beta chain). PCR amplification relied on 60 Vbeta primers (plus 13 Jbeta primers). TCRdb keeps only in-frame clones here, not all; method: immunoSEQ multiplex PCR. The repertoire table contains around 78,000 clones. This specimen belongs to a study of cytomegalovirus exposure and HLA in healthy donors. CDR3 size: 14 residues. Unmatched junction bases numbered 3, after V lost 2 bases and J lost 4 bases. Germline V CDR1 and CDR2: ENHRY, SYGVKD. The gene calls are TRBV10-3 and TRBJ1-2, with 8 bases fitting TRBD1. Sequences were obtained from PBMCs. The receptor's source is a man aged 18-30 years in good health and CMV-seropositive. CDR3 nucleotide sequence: TGTGCCATCAGTGAGACAGGGGGGAGCTATGGCTACACCTTC. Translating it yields CAISETGGSYGYTF.